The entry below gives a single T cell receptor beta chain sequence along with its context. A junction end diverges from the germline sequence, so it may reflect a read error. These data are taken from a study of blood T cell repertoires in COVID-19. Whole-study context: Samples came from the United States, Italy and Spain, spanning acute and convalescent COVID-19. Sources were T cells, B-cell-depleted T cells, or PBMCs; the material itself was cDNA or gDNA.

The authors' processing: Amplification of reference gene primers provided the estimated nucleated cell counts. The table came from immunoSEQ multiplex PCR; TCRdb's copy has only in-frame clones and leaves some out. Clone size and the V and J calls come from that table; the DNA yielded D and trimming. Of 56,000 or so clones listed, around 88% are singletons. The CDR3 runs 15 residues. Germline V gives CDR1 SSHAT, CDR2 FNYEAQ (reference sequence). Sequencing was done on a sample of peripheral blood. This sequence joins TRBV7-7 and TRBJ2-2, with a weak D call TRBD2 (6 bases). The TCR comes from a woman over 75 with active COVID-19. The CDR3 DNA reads TGTGCTAGCAGCTTAGCTGGAGGGGCTACCGGGGAGCTGTTTTTT. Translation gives CASSLAGGATGELFF.